The clone carrying this TCR beta chain was picked up many times. Researchers took RNA transcripts and amplified TCR beta CDR3 regions from them. The first-round RT-PCR employed HTBI primers together with the Qiagen OneStep RT-PCR kit. A multiplex PCR was then performed as the second round. TCRdb itself ran the multiplex PCR reads through MiXCR, one entry per CDR3 protein. The sample lists just over 400,000 distinct CDR3 sequences; 20% to 25% were seen once. The sample comes from a study of Graves' ophthalmopathy and Graves' hyperthyroidism. Overall study: Researchers obtained peripheral blood at initial diagnosis, before any treatment had begun.

The authors diagnosed from clinical symptoms, serum thyroxine, TRAb, thyroid ultrasound and orbital computed tomography. The TCR originated in a woman younger than 30 with stable Graves' hyperthyroidism. Sequencing used peripheral blood.

The CDR3 bases are TGCAGCGTTCGGGAAGGGTTGGCGGAGACCCAGTACTTC. This gives the protein CSVREGLAETQYF. The chain recombines TRBV29-1 with TRBJ2-5; a weak D match, TRBD2 (5 bases). The CDR3 extends over 13 amino acids. CDR1 SQVTM and CDR2 ANQGSEA come from the germline V gene. Trimming removed 5 bases at V and 5 bases at J, with 15 bases between.